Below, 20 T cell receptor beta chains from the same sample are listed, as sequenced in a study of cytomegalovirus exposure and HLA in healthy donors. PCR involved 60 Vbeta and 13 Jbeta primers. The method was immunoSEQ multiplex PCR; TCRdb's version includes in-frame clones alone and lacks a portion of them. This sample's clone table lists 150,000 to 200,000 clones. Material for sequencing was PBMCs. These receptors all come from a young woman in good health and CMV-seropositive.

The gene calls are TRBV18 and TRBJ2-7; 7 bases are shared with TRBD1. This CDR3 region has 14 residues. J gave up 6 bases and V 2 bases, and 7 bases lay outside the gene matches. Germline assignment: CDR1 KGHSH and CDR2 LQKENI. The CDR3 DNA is TGTGCCAGCTCACCATCGGGACAGATTGGCGAGCAGTACTTC. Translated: CASSPSGQIGEQYF.

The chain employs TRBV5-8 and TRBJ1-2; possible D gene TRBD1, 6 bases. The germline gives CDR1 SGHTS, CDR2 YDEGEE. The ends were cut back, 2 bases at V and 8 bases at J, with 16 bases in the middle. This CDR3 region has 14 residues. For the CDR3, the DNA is TGTGCCAGCAGCTTTTGGGTCCGGGACAACGGCTACACCTTC. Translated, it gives CASSFWVRDNGYTF.

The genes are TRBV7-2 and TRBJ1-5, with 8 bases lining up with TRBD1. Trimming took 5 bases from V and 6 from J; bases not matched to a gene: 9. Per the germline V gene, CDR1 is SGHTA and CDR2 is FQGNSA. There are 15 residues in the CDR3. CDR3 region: CASSLTGDRSQPQHF. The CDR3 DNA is TGTGCCAGCAGCCTGACAGGGGATCGAAGTCAGCCCCAGCATTTT.

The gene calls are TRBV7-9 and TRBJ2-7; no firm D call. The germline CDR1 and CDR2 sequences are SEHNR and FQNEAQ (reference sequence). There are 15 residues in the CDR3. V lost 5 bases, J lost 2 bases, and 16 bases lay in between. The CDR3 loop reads CASSPSSSLPYEQYF. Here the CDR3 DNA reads TGTGCCAGCAGCCCCTCTTCGAGCCTGCCCTACGAGCAGTACTTC. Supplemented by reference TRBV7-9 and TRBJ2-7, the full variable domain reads DTGVSQNPRHKITKRGQNVTFRCDPISEHNRLYWYRQTLGQGPEFLTYFQNEAQLEKSRLLSDRFSAERPKGSFSTLEIQRTEQGDSAMYLCASSPSSSLPYEQYFGPGTRLTVT.

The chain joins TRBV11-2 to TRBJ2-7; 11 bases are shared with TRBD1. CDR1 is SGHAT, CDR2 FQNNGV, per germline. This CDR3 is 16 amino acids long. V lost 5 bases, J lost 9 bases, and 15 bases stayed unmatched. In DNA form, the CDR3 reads TGTGCCAGCAGCCAAGGGCTGGGACAGGGGGTTTCCGGGCAGTACTTC. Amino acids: CASSQGLGQGVSGQYF.

The CDR3 sequence: CASSLGQEPYGYTF. The CDR3 region has the DNA TGTGCCAGCAGCCTGGGACAGGAGCCCTATGGCTACACCTTC. J is TRBJ1-2 and V is TRBV5-4; 8 nucleotides agree with TRBD1. The CDR3 is 14 residues long. Germline V gene lookup returns CDR1 SGHNT and CDR2 YYREEE (reference sequence). V was clipped by 4 bases and J by 4 bases; unmatched bases: 6.

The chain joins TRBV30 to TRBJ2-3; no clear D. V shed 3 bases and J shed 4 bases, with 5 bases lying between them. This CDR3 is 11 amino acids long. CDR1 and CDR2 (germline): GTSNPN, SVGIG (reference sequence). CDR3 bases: TGTGCCTGGAGCCTACCAGATACGCAGTATTTT. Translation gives CAWSLPDTQYF. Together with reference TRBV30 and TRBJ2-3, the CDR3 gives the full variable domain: SQTIHQWPATLVQPVGSPLSLECTVEGTSNPNLYWYRQAAGRGLQLLFYSVGIGQISSEVPQNLSASRPQDRQFILSSKKLLLSDSGFYLCAWSLPDTQYFGPGTRLTVL.

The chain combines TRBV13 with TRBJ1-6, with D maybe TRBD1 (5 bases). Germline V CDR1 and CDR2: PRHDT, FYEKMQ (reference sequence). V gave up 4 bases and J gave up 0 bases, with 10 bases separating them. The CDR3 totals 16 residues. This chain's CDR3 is CASSWGGSSYNSPLHF. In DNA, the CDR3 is TGTGCCAGCAGCTGGGGGGGGAGCTCCTATAATTCACCCCTCCACTTT.

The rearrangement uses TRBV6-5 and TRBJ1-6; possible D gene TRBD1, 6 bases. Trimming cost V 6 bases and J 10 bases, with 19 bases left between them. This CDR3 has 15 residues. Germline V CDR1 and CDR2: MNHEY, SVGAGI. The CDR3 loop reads CASRSGQTLRSPLHF. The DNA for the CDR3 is TGTGCCAGCAGATCCGGACAGACGTTACGATCACCCCTCCACTTT.

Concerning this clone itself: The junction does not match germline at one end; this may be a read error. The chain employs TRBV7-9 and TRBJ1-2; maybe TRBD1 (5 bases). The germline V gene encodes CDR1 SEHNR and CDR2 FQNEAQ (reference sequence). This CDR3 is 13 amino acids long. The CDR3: CASSPTLIREEAF. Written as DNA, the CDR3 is TGTGCCAGCAGCCCTACCCTCATCAGGGAGGAAGCCTTC.

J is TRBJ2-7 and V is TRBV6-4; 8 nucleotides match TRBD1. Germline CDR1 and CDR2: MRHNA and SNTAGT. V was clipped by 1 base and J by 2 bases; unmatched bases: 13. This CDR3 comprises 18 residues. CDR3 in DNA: TGTGCCAGCAGTGACTGTAGGGATGGGGAGACAGGGGCCTACGAGCAGTACTTC. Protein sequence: CASSDCRDGETGAYEQYF.

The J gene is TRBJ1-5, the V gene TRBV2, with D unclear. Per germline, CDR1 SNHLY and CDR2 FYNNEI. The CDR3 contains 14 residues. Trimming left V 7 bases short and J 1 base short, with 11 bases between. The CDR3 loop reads CASTLSLSNQPQHF. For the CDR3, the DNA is TGTGCCAGCACCCTTAGCTTGAGCAATCAGCCCCAGCATTTT.

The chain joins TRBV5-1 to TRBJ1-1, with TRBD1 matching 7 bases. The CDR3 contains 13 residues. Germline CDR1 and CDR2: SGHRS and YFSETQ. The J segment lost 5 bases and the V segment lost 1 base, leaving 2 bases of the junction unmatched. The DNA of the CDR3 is TGCGCCAGCAGCTTGTCGACAGGGACTGAAGCTTTCTTT. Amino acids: CASSLSTGTEAFF.

CDR3 sequence: CASSLVSGGVYGYTF. The CDR3 nucleotides are TGTGCCAGCAGCTTGGTGTCAGGGGGCGTCTATGGCTACACCTTC. The genes are TRBV5-4 and TRBJ1-2; the match to TRBD1 covers 8 bases. The germline gives CDR1 SGHNT, CDR2 YYREEE (reference sequence). With V trimmed by 0 bases and J by 4 bases, 5 bases remained unmatched. CDR3 length equals 15 residues. The full variable domain, completed using reference TRBV5-4 and TRBJ1-2, is ETGVTQSPTHLIKTRGQQVTLRCSSQSGHNTVSWYQQALGQGPQFIFQYYREEENGRGNFPPRFSGLQFPNYSSELNVNALELDDSALYLCASSLVSGGVYGYTFGSGTRLTVV.

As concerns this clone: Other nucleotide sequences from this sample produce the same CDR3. This chain's CDR3 is CASSLGPGAYEQYF. Written as DNA, the CDR3 is TGTGCCAGCAGCTTAGGCCCAGGGGCCTACGAGCAGTACTTC. The chain joins TRBV7-9 to TRBJ2-7, with D perhaps matching TRBD1 (6 bases). CDR1 SEHNR and CDR2 FQNEAQ come from the germline V gene (reference sequence). The CDR3 has 14 amino acids. V lost 1 base to trimming and J lost 2 bases, with 9 bases between them.

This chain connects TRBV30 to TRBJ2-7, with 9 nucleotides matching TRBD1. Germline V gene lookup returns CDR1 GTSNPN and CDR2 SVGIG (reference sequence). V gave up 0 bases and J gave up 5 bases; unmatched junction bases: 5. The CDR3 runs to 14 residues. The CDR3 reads CAWSVGTGSNEQYF. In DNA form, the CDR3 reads TGTGCCTGGAGTGTAGGGACAGGGTCCAACGAGCAGTACTTC.

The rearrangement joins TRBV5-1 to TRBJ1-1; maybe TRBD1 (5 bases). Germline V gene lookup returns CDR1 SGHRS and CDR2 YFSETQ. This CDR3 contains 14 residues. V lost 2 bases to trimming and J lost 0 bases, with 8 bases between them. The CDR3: CASSFPGLNTEAFF. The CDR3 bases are TGCGCCAGCAGCTTCCCAGGGCTGAACACTGAAGCTTTCTTT.

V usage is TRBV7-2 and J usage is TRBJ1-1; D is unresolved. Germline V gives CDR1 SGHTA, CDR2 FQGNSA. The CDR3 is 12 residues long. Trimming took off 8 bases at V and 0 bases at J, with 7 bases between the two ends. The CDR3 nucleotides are TGTGCCAGCGGACTGGTGAACACTGAAGCTTTCTTT. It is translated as CASGLVNTEAFF.

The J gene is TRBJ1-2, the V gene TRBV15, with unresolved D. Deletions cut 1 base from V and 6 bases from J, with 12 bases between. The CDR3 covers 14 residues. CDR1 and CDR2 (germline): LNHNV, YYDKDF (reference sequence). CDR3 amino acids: CATSRVGGLDGYTF. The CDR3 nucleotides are TGTGCCACCAGCAGAGTAGGAGGCTTAGATGGCTACACCTTC.

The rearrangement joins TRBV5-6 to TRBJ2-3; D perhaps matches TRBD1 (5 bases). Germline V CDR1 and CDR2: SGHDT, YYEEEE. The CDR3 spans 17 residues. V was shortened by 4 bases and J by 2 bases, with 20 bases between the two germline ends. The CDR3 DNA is TGTGCCAGCAGCCCGGACGGACACAACACATTCACAGATACGCAGTATTTT. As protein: CASSPDGHNTFTDTQYF.